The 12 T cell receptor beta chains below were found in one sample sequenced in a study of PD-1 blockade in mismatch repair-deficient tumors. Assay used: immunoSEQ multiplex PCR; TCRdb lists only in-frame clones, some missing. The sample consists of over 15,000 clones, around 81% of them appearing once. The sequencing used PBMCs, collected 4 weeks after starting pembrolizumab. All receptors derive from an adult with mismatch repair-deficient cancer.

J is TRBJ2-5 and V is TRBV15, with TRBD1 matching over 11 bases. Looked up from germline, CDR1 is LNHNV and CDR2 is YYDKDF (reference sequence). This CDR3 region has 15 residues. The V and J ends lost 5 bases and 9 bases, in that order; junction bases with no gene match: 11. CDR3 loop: CATSGRDRGVEPQYF. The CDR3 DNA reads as TGTGCCACCAGCGGCCGGGACAGGGGGGTTGAGCCCCAGTACTTC.

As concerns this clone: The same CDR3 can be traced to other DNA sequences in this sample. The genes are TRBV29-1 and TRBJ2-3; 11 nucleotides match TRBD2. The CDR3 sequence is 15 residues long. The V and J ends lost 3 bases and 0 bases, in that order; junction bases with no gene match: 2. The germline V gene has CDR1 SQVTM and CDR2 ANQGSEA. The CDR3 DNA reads TGCAGCGTTGAGGTAGCGGGAGGGAGCACAGATACGCAGTATTTT. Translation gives CSVEVAGGSTDTQYF.

Here the CDR3 DNA reads TGTGCCAGCACCCCAGGGGGGTACGAGCAGTACTTC. As protein: CASTPGGYEQYF. This chain links TRBV25-1 with TRBJ2-7; TRBD1 might be the D (7 bases). The CDR3 runs 12 residues. CDR1 MGHDK and CDR2 SYGVNS come from the germline V gene. Trimming pared 7 bases from V and 4 bases from J, leaving 11 bases between.

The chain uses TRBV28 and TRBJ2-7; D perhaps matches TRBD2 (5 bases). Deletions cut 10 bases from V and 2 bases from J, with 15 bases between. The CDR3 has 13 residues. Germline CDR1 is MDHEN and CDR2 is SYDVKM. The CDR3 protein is CATTRPGAYEQYF. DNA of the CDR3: TGTGCCACCACAAGGCCCGGGGCCTACGAGCAGTACTTC.

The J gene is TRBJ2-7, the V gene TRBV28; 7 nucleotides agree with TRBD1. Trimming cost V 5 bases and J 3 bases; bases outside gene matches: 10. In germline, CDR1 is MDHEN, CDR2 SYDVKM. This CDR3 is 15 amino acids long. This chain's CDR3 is CASSTPGQQDYEQYF. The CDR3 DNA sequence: TGTGCCAGCAGTACCCCGGGACAGCAAGACTACGAGCAGTACTTC.

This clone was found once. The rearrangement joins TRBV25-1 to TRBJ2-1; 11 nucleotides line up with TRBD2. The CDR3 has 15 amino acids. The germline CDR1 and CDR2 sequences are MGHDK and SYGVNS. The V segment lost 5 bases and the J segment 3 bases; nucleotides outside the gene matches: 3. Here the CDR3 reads CASSTSGRGYNEQFF. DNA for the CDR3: TGTGCCAGCAGTACTAGCGGGAGAGGCTACAATGAGCAGTTCTTC.

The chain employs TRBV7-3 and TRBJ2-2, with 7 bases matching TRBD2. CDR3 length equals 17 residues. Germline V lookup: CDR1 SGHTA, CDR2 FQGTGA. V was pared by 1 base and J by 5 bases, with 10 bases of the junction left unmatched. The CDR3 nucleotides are TGTGCCAGCAGCTTAAAGTCCGGGGGGTTACAGACCGGGGAGCTGTTTTTT. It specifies CASSLKSGGLQTGELFF.

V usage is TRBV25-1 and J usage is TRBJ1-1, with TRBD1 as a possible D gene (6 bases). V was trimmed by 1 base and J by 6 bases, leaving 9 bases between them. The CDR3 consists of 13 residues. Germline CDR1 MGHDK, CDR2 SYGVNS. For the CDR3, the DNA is TGTGCCAGCAGTGAATCGCCAGGGGCTGAAGCTTTCTTT. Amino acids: CASSESPGAEAFF.

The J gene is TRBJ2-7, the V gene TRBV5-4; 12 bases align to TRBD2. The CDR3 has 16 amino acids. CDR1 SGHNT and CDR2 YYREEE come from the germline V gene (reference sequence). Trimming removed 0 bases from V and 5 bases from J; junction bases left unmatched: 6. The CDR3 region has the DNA TGTGCCAGCAGCTTGGGACTAGCGGGAGTACCTAACGAGCAGTACTTC. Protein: CASSLGLAGVPNEQYF.

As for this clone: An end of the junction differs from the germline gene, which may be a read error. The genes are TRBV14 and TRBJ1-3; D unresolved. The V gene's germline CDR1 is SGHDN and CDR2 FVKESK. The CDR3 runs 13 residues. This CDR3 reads CASSTFPGNTVYF. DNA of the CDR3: TGTGCCAGCAGCACTTTTCCAGGAAACACCGTATATTTT.

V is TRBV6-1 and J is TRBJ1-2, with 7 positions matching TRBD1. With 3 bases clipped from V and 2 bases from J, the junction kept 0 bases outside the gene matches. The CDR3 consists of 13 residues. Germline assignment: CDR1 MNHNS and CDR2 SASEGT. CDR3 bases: TGTGCCAGCAGTGAGACAGGGAACTATGGCTACACCTTC. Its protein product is CASSETGNYGYTF.

This CDR3 reads CASSLDRFPNQPQHF. As DNA, the CDR3 is TGTGCCAGCAGTCTTGACAGGTTTCCCAATCAGCCCCAGCATTTT. The chain carries TRBV7-2 and TRBJ1-5; a possible D gene is TRBD1 (6 bases). The CDR3 extends over 15 amino acids. Trimming removed 6 bases from V and 3 bases from J, with 15 bases in between. Germline CDR1 is SGHTA and CDR2 is FQGNSA.